This T cell receptor beta chain emerged from a study of blood T cells in healthy people across ages. At the level of the study: Template switching recovered approximately one barcoded beta molecule for every two T cells.

Concerning this clonotype itself: Its specificity is unknown.

Study conclusions and caveats: Across the age range, TCR beta diversity per million T cells fell in a roughly linear way. Researchers deemed the diversity estimates from one million T cells underestimates.

Together with a sample-barcoded 5' primer, a J-beta primer mix was included in a second PCR lasting about 7 to 12 cycles. TCRdb redid the calling of the 5' RACE reads with MiXCR, one entry per CDR3 protein. The sample shows roughly 680,000 distinct CDR3 sequences, more than 40% of them seen only once. Researchers isolated at least 7 million PBMCs per sample. This clonotype originated in a woman aged 55-69 years in good health. The sequencing sample was made of blood.

CDR3 DNA sequence: TGCGCCAGCAGCTTTAAGGGCAATGAGCAGTTCTTC. Residues: CASSFKGNEQFF. This sequence joins TRBV5-1 and TRBJ2-1; D gene ambiguous. V lost 2 bases to trimming and J lost 6 bases, with 6 bases between them. Germline V gene sequence: CDR1 SGHRS, CDR2 YFSETQ. This CDR3 has 12 residues.